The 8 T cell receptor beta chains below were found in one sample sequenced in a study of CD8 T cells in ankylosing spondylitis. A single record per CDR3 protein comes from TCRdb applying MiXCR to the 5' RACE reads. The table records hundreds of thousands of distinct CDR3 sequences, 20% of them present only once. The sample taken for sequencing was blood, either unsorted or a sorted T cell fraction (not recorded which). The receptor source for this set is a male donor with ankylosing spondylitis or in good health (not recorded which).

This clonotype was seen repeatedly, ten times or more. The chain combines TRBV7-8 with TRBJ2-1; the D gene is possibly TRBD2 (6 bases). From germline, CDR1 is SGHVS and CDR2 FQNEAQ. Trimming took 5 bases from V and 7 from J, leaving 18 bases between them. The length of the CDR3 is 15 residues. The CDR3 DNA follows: TGTGCCAGCAGCGCCCTGTCGGGGGTGTGGAATGAGCAGTTCTTC. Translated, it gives CASSALSGVWNEQFF.

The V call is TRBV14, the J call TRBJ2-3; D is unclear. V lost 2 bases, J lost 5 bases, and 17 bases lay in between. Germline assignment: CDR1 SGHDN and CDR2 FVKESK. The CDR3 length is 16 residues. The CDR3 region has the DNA TGTGCCAGCAGCCAATGGCTAGGTCTTGGGCAAGATACGCAGTATTTT. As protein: CASSQWLGLGQDTQYF.

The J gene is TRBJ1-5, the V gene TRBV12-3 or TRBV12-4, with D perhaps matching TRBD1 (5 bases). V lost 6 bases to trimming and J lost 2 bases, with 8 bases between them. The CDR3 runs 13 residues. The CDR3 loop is CASRAGGNQPQHF. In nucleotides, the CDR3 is TGTGCCAGCAGGGCGGGGGGCAATCAGCCCCAGCATTTT.

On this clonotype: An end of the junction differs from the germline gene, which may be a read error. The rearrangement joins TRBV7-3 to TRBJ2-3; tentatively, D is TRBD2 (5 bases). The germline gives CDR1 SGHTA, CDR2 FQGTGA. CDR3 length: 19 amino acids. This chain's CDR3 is CASSLTARVGELTTATQYF. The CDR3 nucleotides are TGTGCCAGCAGCTTAACGGCTCGCGTGGGAGAATTAACCACAGCTACGCAGTATTTT.

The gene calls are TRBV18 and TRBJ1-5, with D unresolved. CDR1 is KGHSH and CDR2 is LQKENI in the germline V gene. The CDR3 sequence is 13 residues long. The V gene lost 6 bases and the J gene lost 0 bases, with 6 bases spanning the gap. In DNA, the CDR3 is TGTGCCAGCTCGCACAGTAGCAATCAGCCCCAGCATTTT. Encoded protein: CASSHSSNQPQHF. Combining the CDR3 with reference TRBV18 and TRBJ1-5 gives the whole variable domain NAGVMQNPRHLVRRRGQEARLRCSPMKGHSHVYWYRQLPEEGLKFMVYLQKENIIDESGMPKERFSAEFPKEGPSILRIQQVVRGDSAAYFCASSHSSNQPQHFGDGTRLSIL.

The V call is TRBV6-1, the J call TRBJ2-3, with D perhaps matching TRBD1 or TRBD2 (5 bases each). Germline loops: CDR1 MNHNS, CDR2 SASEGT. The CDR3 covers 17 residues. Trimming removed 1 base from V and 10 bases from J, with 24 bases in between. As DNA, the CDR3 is TGTGCCAGCAGTGAAGTTCCCGGGACCGCGTATGTGTATCCGCAGTATTTT. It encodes CASSEVPGTAYVYPQYF.

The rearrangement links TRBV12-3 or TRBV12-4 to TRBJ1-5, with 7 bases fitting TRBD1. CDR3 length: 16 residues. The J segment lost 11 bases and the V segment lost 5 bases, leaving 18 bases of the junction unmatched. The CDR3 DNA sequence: TGTGCCAGCAGTCCAGGGGGGGGGCCCCCGGAATTGGCCCAGCATTTT. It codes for CASSPGGGPPELAQHF.

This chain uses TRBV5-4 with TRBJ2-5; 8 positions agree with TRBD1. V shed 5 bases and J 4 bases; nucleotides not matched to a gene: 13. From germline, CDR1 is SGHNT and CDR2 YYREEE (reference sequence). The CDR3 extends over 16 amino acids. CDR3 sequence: CASSSGGAAVIETQYF. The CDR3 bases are TGTGCCAGCAGTTCAGGGGGCGCAGCGGTAATAGAGACCCAGTACTTC.